The clone carrying this T cell receptor beta chain was picked up a small number of times. Its cognate antigen is unknown. The authors ran a second PCR of about 6 to 11 cycles using a sample-barcoded 5' primer and a J-beta primer mix. A template-switch adaptor with 12 random nucleotides tagged each cDNA molecule. MiXCR, run by TCRdb on the 5' RACE reads, gives a single entry per CDR3 protein. The data contain about 800,000 distinct CDR3 sequences, 20% to 25% of them singletons. CDR1 and CDR2 (germline): LGHDT, YNNKEL (reference sequence). This CDR3 comprises 14 residues. V was pared by 0 bases and J by 12 bases, with 17 bases between. The sample is drawn from a study of blood T cells in healthy people across ages. General observations from the study: Researchers judged that diversity estimates from one million T cells fell short of true values.

This sample was shared with a second study, whose subject was T cells of mothers and their children.

What was sequenced was blood. This sequence was found in a boy aged 5 to 17 in good health. V usage is TRBV3-1 and J usage is TRBJ2-5; tentatively, D is TRBD2 (5 bases). The CDR3 region has the DNA TGTGCCAGCAGCCAAGACCCGACTCCCACGGGGAAGTACTTC. Translation gives CASSQDPTPTGKYF.